This T cell receptor (beta chain) was retrieved from a study of T-cell reconstitution after alpha-beta-depleted transplantation in children. Library preparation (for TCRbeta) was performed with unique molecular identifiers. Via MiXCR, TCRdb re-called the PCR reads, giving one row per CDR3 protein. Of approximately 630,000 distinct CDR3 sequences listed, around 13% are singletons. This specimen consisted of PBMCs, obtained before TCRalphabeta/CD19-depleted stem cell transplant. The source of this sequence is a girl aged 2 to 10 with congenital amegakaryocytic thrombocytopenia, due to receive a stem cell transplant.

CDR3 residues: CASSQPGQGSTDTQYF. The CDR3 bases are TGTGCCAGCTCACAACCGGGACAGGGTTCTACAGATACGCAGTATTTT. The J gene is TRBJ2-3, the V gene TRBV18; 9 bases are shared with TRBD1. CDR3 length equals 16 residues. Looked up from germline, CDR1 is KGHSH and CDR2 is LQKENI. V was pared by 4 bases and J by 3 bases, with 8 bases of the junction left unmatched.